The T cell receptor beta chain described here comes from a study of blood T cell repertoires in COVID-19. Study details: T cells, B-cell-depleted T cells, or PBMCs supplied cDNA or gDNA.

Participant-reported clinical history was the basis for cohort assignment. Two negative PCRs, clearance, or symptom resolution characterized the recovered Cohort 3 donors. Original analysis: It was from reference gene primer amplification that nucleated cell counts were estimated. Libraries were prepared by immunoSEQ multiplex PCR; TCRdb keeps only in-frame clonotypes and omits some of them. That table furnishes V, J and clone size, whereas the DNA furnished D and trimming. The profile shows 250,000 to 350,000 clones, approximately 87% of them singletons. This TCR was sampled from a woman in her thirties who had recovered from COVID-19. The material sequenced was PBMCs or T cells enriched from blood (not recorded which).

The CDR3 spells CAWSPGGGRSNQPQHF. DNA for the CDR3: TGTGCCTGGAGCCCCGGCGGGGGTCGGAGCAATCAGCCCCAGCATTTT. The gene calls are TRBV30 and TRBJ1-5, with TRBD1 as a possible D gene (5 bases). The V gene lost 3 bases and the J gene lost 1 base, with 16 bases spanning the gap. The CDR3 length is 16 residues. Germline V CDR1 and CDR2: GTSNPN, SVGIG (reference sequence).